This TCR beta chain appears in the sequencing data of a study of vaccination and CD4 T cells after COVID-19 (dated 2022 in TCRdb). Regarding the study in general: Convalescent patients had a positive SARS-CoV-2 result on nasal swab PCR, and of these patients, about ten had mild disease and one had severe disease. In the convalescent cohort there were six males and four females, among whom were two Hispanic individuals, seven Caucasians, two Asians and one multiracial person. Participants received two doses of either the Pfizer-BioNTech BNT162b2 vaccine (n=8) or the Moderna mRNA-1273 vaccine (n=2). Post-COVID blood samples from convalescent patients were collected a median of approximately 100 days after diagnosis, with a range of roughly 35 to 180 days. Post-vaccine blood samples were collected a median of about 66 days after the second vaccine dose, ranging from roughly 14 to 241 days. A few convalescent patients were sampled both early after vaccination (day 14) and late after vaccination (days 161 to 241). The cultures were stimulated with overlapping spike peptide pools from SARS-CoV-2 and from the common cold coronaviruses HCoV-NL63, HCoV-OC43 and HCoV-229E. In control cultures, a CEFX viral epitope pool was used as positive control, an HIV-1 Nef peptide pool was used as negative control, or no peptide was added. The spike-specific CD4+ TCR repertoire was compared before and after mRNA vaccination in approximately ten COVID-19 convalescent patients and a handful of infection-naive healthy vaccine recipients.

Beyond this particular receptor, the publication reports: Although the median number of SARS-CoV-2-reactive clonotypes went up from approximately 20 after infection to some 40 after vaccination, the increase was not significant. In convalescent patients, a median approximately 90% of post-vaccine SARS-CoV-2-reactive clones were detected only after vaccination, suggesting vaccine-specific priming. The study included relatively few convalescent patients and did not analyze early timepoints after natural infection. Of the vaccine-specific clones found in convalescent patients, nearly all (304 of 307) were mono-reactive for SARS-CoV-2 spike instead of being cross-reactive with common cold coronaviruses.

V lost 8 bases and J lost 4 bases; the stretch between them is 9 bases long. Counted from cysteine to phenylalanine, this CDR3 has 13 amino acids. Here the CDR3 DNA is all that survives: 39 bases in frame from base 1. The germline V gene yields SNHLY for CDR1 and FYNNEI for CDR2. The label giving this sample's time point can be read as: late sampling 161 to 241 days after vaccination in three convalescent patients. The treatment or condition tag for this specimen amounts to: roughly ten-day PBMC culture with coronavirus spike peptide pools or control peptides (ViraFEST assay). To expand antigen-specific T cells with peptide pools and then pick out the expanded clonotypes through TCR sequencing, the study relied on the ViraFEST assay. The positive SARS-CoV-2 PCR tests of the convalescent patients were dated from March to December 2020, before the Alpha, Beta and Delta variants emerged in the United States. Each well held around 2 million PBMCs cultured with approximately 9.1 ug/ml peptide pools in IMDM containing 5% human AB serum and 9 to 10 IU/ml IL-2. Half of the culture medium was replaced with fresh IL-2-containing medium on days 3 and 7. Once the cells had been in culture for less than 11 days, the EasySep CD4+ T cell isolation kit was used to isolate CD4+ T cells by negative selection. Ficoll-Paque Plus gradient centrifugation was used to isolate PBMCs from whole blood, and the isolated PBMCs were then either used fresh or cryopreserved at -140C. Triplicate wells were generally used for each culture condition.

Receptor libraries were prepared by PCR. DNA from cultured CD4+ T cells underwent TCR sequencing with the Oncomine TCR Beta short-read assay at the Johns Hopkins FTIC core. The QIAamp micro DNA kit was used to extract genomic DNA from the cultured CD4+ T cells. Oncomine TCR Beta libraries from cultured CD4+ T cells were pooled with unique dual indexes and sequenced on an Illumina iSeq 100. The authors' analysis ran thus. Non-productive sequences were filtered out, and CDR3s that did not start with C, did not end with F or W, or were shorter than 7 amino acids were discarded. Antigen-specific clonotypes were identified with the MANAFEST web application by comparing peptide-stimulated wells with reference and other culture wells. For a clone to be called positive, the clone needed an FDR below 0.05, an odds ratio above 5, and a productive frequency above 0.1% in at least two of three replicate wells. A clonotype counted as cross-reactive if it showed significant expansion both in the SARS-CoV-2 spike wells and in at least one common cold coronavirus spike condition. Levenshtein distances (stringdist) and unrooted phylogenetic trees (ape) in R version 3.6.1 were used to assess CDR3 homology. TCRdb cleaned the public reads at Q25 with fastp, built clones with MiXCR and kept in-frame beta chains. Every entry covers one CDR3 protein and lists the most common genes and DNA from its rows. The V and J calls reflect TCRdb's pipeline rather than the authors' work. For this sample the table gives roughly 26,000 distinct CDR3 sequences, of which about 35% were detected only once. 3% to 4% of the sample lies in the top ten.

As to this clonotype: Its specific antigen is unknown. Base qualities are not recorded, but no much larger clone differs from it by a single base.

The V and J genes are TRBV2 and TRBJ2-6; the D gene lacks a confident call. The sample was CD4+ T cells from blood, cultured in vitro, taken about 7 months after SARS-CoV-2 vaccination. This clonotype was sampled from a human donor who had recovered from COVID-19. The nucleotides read TGTGCCAGCCAAGGAGAGGGGGCCAACGTCCTGACTTTC. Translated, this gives CASQGEGANVLTF.